The 22 T cell receptor beta chains below all came from one sample that was sequenced in a study of cytomegalovirus exposure and HLA in healthy donors. Primers included in the PCR were 60 Vbeta and 13 Jbeta primers. TCRdb's copy holds only in-frame clones and misses some; the assay was immunoSEQ multiplex PCR. The sample yields around 31,000 clones, more than 75% seen once. The sequenced material came from PBMCs. Every receptor here comes from a boy younger than 18 in good health and CMV-seronegative.

The rearrangement links TRBV7-2 to TRBJ2-1; 8 nucleotides line up with TRBD2. Per the germline V gene, CDR1 is SGHTA and CDR2 is FQGNSA. With V trimmed by 4 bases and J by 1 base, 12 bases remained unmatched. This CDR3 has 18 amino acids. This CDR3 is CASSSTNPGLGSYNEQFF. CDR3 in DNA: TGTGCCAGCAGCTCAACCAATCCGGGACTAGGGTCCTACAATGAGCAGTTCTTC.

J is TRBJ2-6 and V is TRBV7-2, with TRBD2 matching over 7 bases. Germline CDR1 SGHTA, CDR2 FQGNSA. Trimming took 5 bases from V and 2 from J; bases not matched to a gene: 3. This CDR3 is built from 15 residues. CDR3 in amino acids: CASSLGGAGANVLTF. The DNA for the CDR3 is TGTGCCAGCAGCCTGGGAGGGGCTGGGGCCAACGTCCTGACTTTC.

The chain has TRBV11-2 and TRBJ2-7; possibly TRBD1 for D (5 bases). This CDR3 spans 15 amino acids. The V and J ends lost 5 bases and 2 bases respectively, with 16 bases between them. Germline V gene lookup returns CDR1 SGHAT and CDR2 FQNNGV. The CDR3: CASSLRTPSTYEQYF. The CDR3 nucleotides read TGTGCCAGCAGCCTCCGGACACCTTCTACCTACGAGCAGTACTTC.

J is TRBJ2-3 and V is TRBV5-5; D remains unclear. This CDR3 spans 13 amino acids. The germline V gene has CDR1 SGHKS and CDR2 YYEKEE (reference sequence). Between the trimmed V and J ends, which lost 2 bases and 2 bases, there was a span of 6 bases. This CDR3 reads CASSFENTDTQYF. Here the CDR3 DNA reads TGTGCCAGCAGCTTTGAGAACACAGATACGCAGTATTTT.

The J gene is TRBJ1-2, the V gene TRBV7-9; no definite D call. This CDR3 is built from 14 residues. The V and J ends lost 3 bases and 2 bases respectively, with 10 bases between them. CDR1 is SEHNR, CDR2 FQNEAQ, per germline (reference sequence). This CDR3 is CASSFVEINYGYTF. The CDR3 DNA sequence: TGTGCCAGCAGCTTTGTAGAAATAAACTATGGCTACACCTTC. The full variable domain, with the rest looked up from reference TRBV7-9 and TRBJ1-2, is DTGVSQNPRHKITKRGQNVTFRCDPISEHNRLYWYRQTLGQGPEFLTYFQNEAQLEKSRLLSDRFSAERPKGSFSTLEIQRTEQGDSAMYLCASSFVEINYGYTFGSGTRLTVV.

The chain uses TRBV14 and TRBJ2-7; 10 bases line up with TRBD1. Trimming cost V 3 bases and J 4 bases; bases outside gene matches: 3. This CDR3 is 14 amino acids long. Germline CDR1 and CDR2: SGHDN and FVKESK. CDR3: CASSQRDRGYEQYF. The CDR3 nucleotides are TGTGCCAGCAGCCAGCGGGACAGGGGATACGAGCAGTACTTC.

The CDR3 nucleotides are TGTGCCATCAGTGAGGAGTCAAGCTCCTACAATGAGCAGTTCTTC. Its protein is CAISEESSSYNEQFF. The chain carries TRBV10-3 and TRBJ2-1; no clear D. The CDR3 is made up of 15 amino acids. Germline loops: CDR1 ENHRY, CDR2 SYGVKD. V lost 2 bases to trimming and J lost 0 bases, with 8 bases between them.

V gene TRBV9 combines with J gene TRBJ1-6, with 10 positions matching TRBD1. Germline trimming cut 4 bases from V and 10 bases from J; bases unmatched to any gene: 8. The CDR3 length is 15 residues. The V gene's germline CDR1 is SGDLS and CDR2 YYNGEE. CDR3 nucleotide sequence: TGTGCCAGCAGCCGGACAGGGGGAAGTGGATCACCCCTCCACTTT. Residues: CASSRTGGSGSPLHF.

J is TRBJ2-7 and V is TRBV7-9; D might be TRBD1 (6 bases). The CDR3 length is 15 residues. V was cut by 3 bases and J by 5 bases, with 17 bases left in between. From germline, CDR1 is SEHNR and CDR2 FQNEAQ (reference sequence). The CDR3 region is CASSLILTGPHEQYF. In DNA form, the CDR3 reads TGTGCCAGCAGCTTGATATTGACAGGACCCCACGAGCAGTACTTC.

This chain joins TRBV9 and TRBJ1-6, with D maybe TRBD1 (5 bases). Germline CDR1 reads SGDLS; CDR2 reads YYNGEE. V lost 4 bases and J 5 bases, leaving 13 bases between the germline ends. This CDR3 is 15 amino acids long. The CDR3: CASSPGGVNNSPLHF. In DNA form, the CDR3 reads TGTGCCAGCAGCCCAGGAGGGGTTAATAATTCACCCCTCCACTTT.

The J gene is TRBJ1-2, the V gene TRBV11-2; the D is unclear. The germline gives CDR1 SGHAT, CDR2 FQNNGV. Trimming removed 5 bases from V and 7 bases from J, with 14 bases in between. The CDR3 extends over 13 amino acids. The CDR3 bases are TGTGCCAGCAGCCCTAGAGATTTTAGTGGCTACACCTTC. This encodes CASSPRDFSGYTF.

The J gene is TRBJ2-5, the V gene TRBV6-5; 9 bases map to TRBD2. The germline V gene has CDR1 MNHEY and CDR2 SVGAGI. The CDR3 loop spans 14 amino acids. The V segment lost 6 bases and the J segment 2 bases; nucleotides outside the gene matches: 4. In DNA, the CDR3 is TGTGCCAGCAGGGGCGGGGGGGGTCAAGAGACCCAGTACTTC. Translated, it gives CASRGGGGQETQYF.

This chain links TRBV29-1 with TRBJ2-7; TRBD1 agrees at 9 bases. CDR1 is SQVTM and CDR2 is ANQGSEA in the germline V gene. The junction had 8 bases not matched to a gene; V was cut back by 2 bases and J by 3 bases. The CDR3 runs to 15 residues. CDR3 nucleotide sequence: TGCAGCGTTGAATCAAGGACAGGGGTCGTCTACGAGCAGTACTTC. Amino acids: CSVESRTGVVYEQYF.

The J gene is TRBJ2-6, the V gene TRBV10-2; tentative D call: TRBD2 (6 bases). The CDR3 spans 17 residues. The germline V and J ends were trimmed by 10 bases and 0 bases, with 19 bases remaining between them. Germline V gene sequence: CDR1 WSHSY, CDR2 SAAADI. The DNA for the CDR3 is TGCGCCACTCTTGGCGCCGAGCGGGTCTCTGGGGCCAACGTCCTGACTTTC. Its protein is CATLGAERVSGANVLTF.

This rearrangement joins TRBV10-3 to TRBJ2-5; D is uncertain. Germline V lookup: CDR1 ENHRY, CDR2 SYGVKD. V shed 0 bases and J shed 1 base, with 6 bases lying between them. The CDR3 is 14 amino acids. The CDR3 is CAISESSAQETQYF. The DNA of the CDR3 is TGTGCCATCAGTGAGTCCAGCGCCCAAGAGACCCAGTACTTC.

This sequence joins TRBV7-2 and TRBJ2-5; 7 bases align to TRBD1. Germline V gives CDR1 SGHTA, CDR2 FQGNSA. CDR3 length: 13 residues. V was clipped by 5 bases and J by 1 base; unmatched bases: 1. CDR3 coding DNA: TGTGCCAGCAGCGGGGACAGCCAAGAGACCCAGTACTTC. Protein product: CASSGDSQETQYF.

The chain carries TRBV6-5 and TRBJ2-7, with 12 nucleotides matching TRBD1. The CDR3 has 15 residues. Germline V gene lookup returns CDR1 MNHEY and CDR2 SVGAGI. J gave up 4 bases and V 4 bases, and 5 bases lay outside the gene matches. CDR3 residues: CASSWDRGQEYEQYF. In DNA, the CDR3 is TGTGCCAGCAGTTGGGACAGGGGGCAAGAATACGAGCAGTACTTC.

This rearrangement joins TRBV9 to TRBJ2-7; 8 bases map to TRBD1. CDR3 size: 16 residues. The V gene's germline CDR1 is SGDLS and CDR2 YYNGEE. Trimming at V came to 0 bases and at J to 5 bases, leaving 10 bases not matched to a gene. The CDR3 here is CASSVDLGQGGDEQYF. CDR3 DNA sequence: TGTGCCAGCAGCGTAGATCTAGGACAGGGAGGCGACGAGCAGTACTTC.

The genes are TRBV7-2 and TRBJ1-4; D unresolved. Germline-derived CDR1 and CDR2 are SGHTA and FQGNSA. The CDR3 runs 14 residues. The V end was cut by 5 bases, the J end by 4 bases, with 11 bases between. The CDR3 DNA follows: TGTGCCAGCAGCCGCTCGAGGAATAATGAAAAACTGTTTTTT. It translates to CASSRSRNNEKLFF.

This rearrangement joins TRBV5-6 to TRBJ2-3; D perhaps matches TRBD1 (5 bases). From germline, CDR1 is SGHDT and CDR2 YYEEEE. V was clipped by 0 bases and J by 5 bases, with 10 bases between them. CDR3 length equals 14 residues. Here the CDR3 reads CASSLGQGRDTQYF. In DNA form, the CDR3 reads TGTGCCAGCAGCTTGGGGCAGGGAAGAGATACGCAGTATTTT.

This clone was detected only a few times. The chain is built from TRBV6-4 and TRBJ2-1; tentatively, D is TRBD2 (8 bases). The germline CDR1 and CDR2 sequences are MRHNA and SNTAGT. This CDR3 comprises 13 residues. Between the trimmed V and J ends, which lost 5 bases and 9 bases, there was a span of 14 bases. CDR3 sequence (DNA): TGTGCCAGCAGTCCGGGAGGGGGCTCTGAGCAGTTCTTC. It is translated as CASSPGGGSEQFF.

V is TRBV19 and J is TRBJ1-6; 7 bases map to TRBD1. Unmatched junction bases numbered 5, after V lost 6 bases and J lost 3 bases. The CDR3 has 15 amino acids. Germline assignment: CDR1 LNHDA and CDR2 SQIVND (reference sequence). The CDR3 region has the DNA TGTGCCAGTAGGGCAGACAGGGACTATAATTCACCCCTCCACTTT. This gives the protein CASRADRDYNSPLHF. Supplemented by reference TRBV19 and TRBJ1-6, the full variable domain reads DGGITQSPKYLFRKEGQNVTLSCEQNLNHDAMYWYRQDPGQGLRLIYYSQIVNDFQKGDIAEGYSVSREKKESFPLTVTSAQKNPTAFYLCASRADRDYNSPLHFGNGTRLTVT.